Following are 27 T cell receptor beta chains from one sample sequenced in a study of blood T cell repertoires in COVID-19. Some clones are missing from TCRdb's copy, which holds only in-frame ones; the method was immunoSEQ multiplex PCR. The table lists 150,000 to 200,000 clones, about 85% of them singletons. Sequencing was carried out using peripheral blood. Every receptor here comes from a woman aged 80 or over with COVID-19, enrolled during active disease.

The chain links TRBV3-1 (or the pseudogene TRBV3-2) to TRBJ2-1; possibly TRBD2 for D (6 bases). The CDR3 loop spans 12 amino acids. The V gene's germline CDR1 is LGHDT and CDR2 YNNKEL (reference sequence). The V end was cut by 6 bases, the J end by 10 bases, with 13 bases between. CDR3 residues: CASRGGIQEQFF. Here the CDR3 DNA reads TGTGCCAGCAGGGGGGGTATCCAGGAGCAGTTCTTC.

V usage is TRBV6-5 and J usage is TRBJ1-2; perhaps TRBD1 as D (6 bases). Between the trimmed V and J ends, which lost 5 bases and 8 bases, there was a span of 12 bases. Germline-derived CDR1 and CDR2 are MNHEY and SVGAGI. The CDR3 totals 12 residues. CDR3 region: CASSHRDKGYTF. The CDR3, as DNA: TGTGCCAGCAGTCACCGGGACAAGGGCTACACCTTC.

The V and J genes are TRBV3-1 (or the pseudogene TRBV3-2) and TRBJ1-5, with D possibly matching TRBD1 (5 bases). The CDR3 loop spans 15 amino acids. Trimming stripped 0 bases from V and 7 bases from J, with 13 bases between. CDR1 and CDR2 (germline): LGHDT, YNNKEL (reference sequence). CDR3: CASSQDQGRVQPQHF. In DNA, the CDR3 is TGTGCCAGCAGCCAAGATCAGGGCAGGGTACAGCCCCAGCATTTT.

This clone was found a few times. The chain employs TRBV5-1 and TRBJ1-4; 10 nucleotides agree with TRBD1. The V gene's germline CDR1 is SGHRS and CDR2 YFSETQ. The CDR3 is 14 residues long. The V segment lost 3 bases and the J segment 6 bases; nucleotides outside the gene matches: 2. The CDR3: CASSSGTGDEKLFF. CDR3 nucleotide sequence: TGCGCCAGCAGCTCCGGGACAGGGGATGAAAAACTGTTTTTT.

The V and J genes are TRBV10-3 and TRBJ2-2; 7 bases align to TRBD2. Germline assignment: CDR1 ENHRY and CDR2 SYGVKD. Trimming at V came to 5 bases and at J to 7 bases, leaving 13 bases not matched to a gene. CDR3 length: 16 amino acids. DNA of the CDR3: TGTGCCATCAGTAATATCGGACTAGTCGCGAGCGGGGAGCTGTTTTTT. This sequence encodes CAISNIGLVASGELFF.

The chain joins TRBV6-5 to TRBJ2-2, with TRBD2 as a possible D gene (6 bases). The CDR3 has 14 residues. The germline V gene encodes CDR1 MNHEY and CDR2 SVGAGI. The V and J ends lost 7 bases and 2 bases respectively, with 11 bases between them. The CDR3 protein is CASTMGGNTGELFF. The CDR3, as DNA: TGTGCCAGCACCATGGGGGGAAACACCGGGGAGCTGTTTTTT.

This chain joins TRBV5-5 and TRBJ1-1; 9 bases are shared with TRBD1. This CDR3 is 15 amino acids long. J was trimmed by 3 bases and V by 4 bases; bases with no gene match: 7. Germline V lookup: CDR1 SGHKS, CDR2 YYEKEE (reference sequence). The CDR3 region has the DNA TGTGCCAGCAGCACGACGACAGGGGGATACACTGAAGCTTTCTTT. Amino acid sequence: CASSTTTGGYTEAFF.

The rearrangement uses TRBV6-6 and TRBJ1-3; D ambiguous. V lost 0 bases and J lost 4, with 10 bases in between. The CDR3 extends over 15 amino acids. Germline CDR1 reads MNHNY; CDR2 reads SVGAGI (reference sequence). The CDR3 DNA is TGTGCCAGCAGTTACTCCGGGGAGATCGGAAACACCATATATTTT. Its translation: CASSYSGEIGNTIYF.

This chain connects TRBV6-5 to TRBJ1-1; no firm D call. V was trimmed by 7 bases and J by 0 bases, leaving 3 bases between them. This CDR3 comprises 11 residues. Germline loops: CDR1 MNHEY, CDR2 SVGAGI. CDR3 coding DNA: TGTGCCAGCATATTGAACACTGAAGCTTTCTTT. This codes for CASILNTEAFF.

This chain connects TRBV6-6 to TRBJ1-3; TRBD1 aligns across 11 bases. Trimming took 8 bases from V and 4 from J; bases not matched to a gene: 4. The CDR3 length is 14 residues. The germline V gene has CDR1 MNHNY and CDR2 SVGAGI (reference sequence). CDR3 in DNA: TGTGCCAGCGGACAGGGGGCAGCGGGAAACACCATATATTTT. Residues: CASGQGAAGNTIYF.

The chain combines TRBV6-4 with TRBJ1-2, with 10 bases that match TRBD1. Trimming at V came to 6 bases and at J to 2 bases, leaving 12 bases not matched to a gene. In germline, CDR1 is MRHNA, CDR2 SNTAGT. The CDR3 totals 17 residues. The CDR3 is CASSPGPDRGRNYGYTF. In nucleotides, the CDR3 is TGTGCCAGCAGCCCAGGACCCGACAGGGGGCGCAACTATGGCTACACCTTC.

The chain is built from TRBV10-3 and TRBJ1-6; D might be TRBD1 (5 bases). Germline loops: CDR1 ENHRY, CDR2 SYGVKD. The CDR3 loop spans 15 amino acids. The germline V and J ends were trimmed by 5 bases and 6 bases, with 14 bases remaining between them. The CDR3 sequence: CAISSRTLFNSPLHF. The CDR3, as DNA: TGTGCCATCAGTTCCCGGACACTATTTAATTCACCCCTCCACTTT.

The chain links TRBV5-1 to TRBJ2-2; D remains unclear. CDR1 and CDR2 from the germline V gene are SGHRS and YFSETQ. V shed 1 base and J shed 7 bases, with 5 bases lying between them. The CDR3 is 12 residues long. The CDR3 DNA is TGCGCCAGCAGCTTGCTAAGCGGGGAGCTGTTTTTT. This codes for CASSLLSGELFF.

The genes are TRBV5-6 and TRBJ2-2, with unresolved D. From germline, CDR1 is SGHDT and CDR2 YYEEEE. V lost 5 bases to trimming and J lost 7 bases, with 18 bases between them. CDR3 length equals 15 residues. CDR3 bases: TGTGCCAGCAGTCATCGTCCAGGCTCTGGCGGGGAGCTGTTTTTT. Its translation is CASSHRPGSGGELFF. The full variable domain, with the rest looked up from reference TRBV5-6 and TRBJ2-2, is DAGVTQSPTHLIKTRGQQVTLRCSPKSGHDTVSWYQQALGQGPQFIFQYYEEEERQRGNFPDRFSGHQFPNYSSELNVNALLLGDSALYLCASSHRPGSGGELFFGEGSRLTVL.

The chain employs TRBV4-1 and TRBJ2-1, with D hard to call. CDR1 and CDR2 from the germline V gene are MGHRA and YSYEKL. Deletions cut 5 bases from V and 4 bases from J, with 12 bases between. The CDR3 sequence is 14 residues long. The CDR3 spells CASSGRVQYNEQFF. In DNA, the CDR3 is TGCGCCAGCAGCGGTCGGGTACAATACAATGAGCAGTTCTTC.

This sequence joins TRBV7-9 and TRBJ1-2; weak D call: TRBD1 (5 bases). The CDR3 has 11 amino acids. Germline V gives CDR1 SEHNR, CDR2 FQNEAQ (reference sequence). V lost 10 bases and J 2 bases, leaving 8 bases between the germline ends. CDR3 sequence reads: CATDINYGYTF. The DNA of the CDR3 is TGTGCCACGGACATCAACTATGGCTACACCTTC.

The rearrangement uses TRBV5-5 and TRBJ1-2, with D possibly TRBD1 on 6 matching bases. The CDR3 covers 14 residues. V was clipped by 2 bases and J by 7 bases, with 15 bases between them. CDR1 and CDR2 from the germline V gene are SGHKS and YYEKEE (reference sequence). The CDR3 DNA reads TGTGCCAGCAGCTTCGAACAGGGCCCCTTTGGCTACACCTTC. Protein sequence: CASSFEQGPFGYTF. The whole variable domain, filled in from reference TRBV5-5 and TRBJ1-2, reads DAGVTQSPTHLIKTRGQQVTLRCSPISGHKSVSWYQQVLGQGPQFIFQYYEKEERGRGNFPDRFSARQFPNYSSELNVNALLLGDSALYLCASSFEQGPFGYTFGSGTRLTVV.

This chain connects TRBV6-5 to TRBJ2-1; TRBD2 matches 9 bases. The CDR3 totals 16 residues. Losses at the gene ends were 0 bases for V and 5 bases for J; bases not matched to a gene: 5. Germline V gene data show CDR1 as MNHEY and CDR2 as SVGAGI. In DNA form, the CDR3 reads TGTGCCAGCAGTTACTCGATGCGGGGGGGCGACAATGAGCAGTTCTTC. This encodes CASSYSMRGGDNEQFF.

This chain connects TRBV6-6 to TRBJ1-3; a possible D gene is TRBD1 (5 bases). This CDR3 has 16 amino acids. Germline CDR1 is MNHNY and CDR2 is SVGAGI (reference sequence). Trimming removed 8 bases at V and 6 bases at J, with 23 bases between. In nucleotides, the CDR3 is TGTGCCAGCCGAATGGGAATTGGGCGCGGGACAAACACCATATATTTT. Translated, it gives CASRMGIGRGTNTIYF.

This CDR3 reads CSGCGLNTEAFF. CDR3 DNA: TGCAGCGGGTGCGGGTTGAACACTGAAGCTTTCTTT. The chain couples TRBV29-1 to TRBJ1-1; unclear D gene. V lost 7 bases to trimming and J lost 0 bases, with 9 bases between them. The length of the CDR3 is 12 residues. The germline gives CDR1 SQVTM, CDR2 ANQGSEA.

This clone was seen a single time. The chain joins TRBV18 to TRBJ1-1; D is possibly TRBD1 (6 bases). Between the trimmed V and J ends, which lost 3 bases and 5 bases, there was a span of 16 bases. The CDR3 consists of 15 residues. Germline CDR1 KGHSH, CDR2 LQKENI. Written as DNA, the CDR3 is TGTGCCAGCTCACCGCCCACCGGGACAAGTACTGAAGCTTTCTTT. This gives the protein CASSPPTGTSTEAFF.

V is TRBV28 and J is TRBJ1-4; D perhaps matches TRBD1 (5 bases). Trimming shortened V by 5 bases and J by 7 bases, and 14 bases separated the two germline ends. The CDR3 spans 14 residues. Germline loops: CDR1 MDHEN, CDR2 SYDVKM. CDR3 coding DNA: TGTGCCAGCAGTCCGAACTCGGGGGGTGAAAAACTGTTTTTT. Translation gives CASSPNSGGEKLFF.

The DNA for the CDR3 is TGTGCCAGCAGCGTCTCCGGGACAGCTAGCACCGGGGAGCTGTTTTTT. Protein: CASSVSGTASTGELFF. The chain recombines TRBV9 with TRBJ2-2; TRBD1 matches 7 bases. CDR1 is SGDLS and CDR2 is YYNGEE in the germline V gene. The CDR3 consists of 16 residues. V lost 2 bases to trimming and J lost 4 bases; unmatched junction nucleotides: 8.

This chain connects TRBV7-4 to TRBJ2-5; TRBD1 agrees at 7 bases. Germline lookup yields CDR1 SGHVT and CDR2 SQSDAQ. Losses at the gene ends were 1 base for V and 5 bases for J; bases not matched to a gene: 13. This CDR3 has 17 amino acids. The CDR3 DNA reads as TGTGCCAGCAGCTTAGGGTTCCGCAGGGGGTGTGATGAGACCCAGTACTTC. Translating gives CASSLGFRRGCDETQYF.

The chain recombines TRBV4-2 with TRBJ2-7; 7 bases are shared with TRBD2. V gave up 0 bases and J gave up 2 bases; unmatched junction bases: 4. The CDR3 sequence is 15 residues long. Germline V gene data show CDR1 as LGHNA and CDR2 as YNFKEQ. The CDR3 bases are TGTGCCAGCAGCCAAGAGGCGGGAGTAGCCTACGAGCAGTACTTC. It codes for CASSQEAGVAYEQYF.

The chain carries TRBV7-3 and TRBJ2-7, with D possibly matching TRBD1 (6 bases). The V gene's germline CDR1 is SGHTA and CDR2 FQGTGA. This CDR3 contains 15 residues. Trimming pared 11 bases from V and 2 bases from J, leaving 22 bases between. The DNA for the CDR3 is TGTGCCCGCTGGTTAGGGTGGGGGCCCCCCTACGAGCAGTACTTC. This translates into CARWLGWGPPYEQYF.

The CDR3 loop reads CASSLGTGRSTDTQYF. CDR3 in DNA: TGCGCCAGCAGCTTGGGAACAGGACGTAGCACAGATACGCAGTATTTT. The chain recombines TRBV5-1 with TRBJ2-3; tentatively, D is TRBD1 (5 bases). The V end lost 0 bases, the J end lost 0 bases, and 11 bases lay between the germline ends. CDR1 and CDR2 (germline): SGHRS, YFSETQ. The CDR3 loop spans 16 amino acids.